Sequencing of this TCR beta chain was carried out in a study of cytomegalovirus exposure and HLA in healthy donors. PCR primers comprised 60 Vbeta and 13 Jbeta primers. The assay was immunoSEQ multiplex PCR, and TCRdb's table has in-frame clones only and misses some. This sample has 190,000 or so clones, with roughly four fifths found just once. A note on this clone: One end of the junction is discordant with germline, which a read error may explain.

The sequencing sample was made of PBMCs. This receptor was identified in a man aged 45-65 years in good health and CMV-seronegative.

CDR3 sequence reads: CASSLYRDGEKLFF. CDR3 in DNA: TGTGCCAGCAGCTTATACAGGGATGGAGAAAAACTGTTTTTT. The chain has TRBV27 and TRBJ1-4, with D possibly matching TRBD1 (6 bases). The CDR3 has 14 amino acids. CDR1 MNHEY and CDR2 SMNVEV come from the germline V gene (reference sequence).